This entry lists 24 T cell receptor beta chains sequenced from one sample in a study of regulatory T cells in long-lasting Graves disease. Time point described: persistent/refractory GD, antithyroid drugs over 5 years with positive TRAb. Researchers made the TCR library from RNA that was extracted from PBMCs. Libraries of TCR beta came from iRepertoire HTBI primers plus Arm-PCR of CDR3 regions. TCRdb reprocessed the multiplex PCR reads via MiXCR and lists one record per CDR3 protein. The data hold fewer than 450,000 distinct CDR3 sequences, with less than 25% observed a single time. The sequenced sample was peripheral blood mononuclear cells (PBMCs), obtained when the disease was refractory, from a patient treated with antithyroid drugs. The receptors were gathered from a female donor with Graves disease.

The rearrangement joins TRBV25-1 to TRBJ2-7, with 7 bases fitting TRBD1. The CDR3 has 13 amino acids. Germline CDR1 and CDR2: MGHDK and SYGVNS. V shed 9 bases, J shed 2 bases, and the junction held 7 bases outside the gene matches. CDR3 nucleotide sequence: TGTGCCAGTTGGGACAGTGGAACCTACGAGCAGTACTTC. Amino acid sequence: CASWDSGTYEQYF.

The gene calls are TRBV30 and TRBJ2-1; D is undetermined. This CDR3 is built from 13 residues. Trimming took 0 bases from V and 0 from J, leaving 3 bases between them. CDR1 is GTSNPN and CDR2 is SVGIG in the germline V gene (reference sequence). This CDR3 is CAWSVTSYNEQFF. CDR3 sequence (DNA): TGTGCCTGGAGTGTCACCTCCTACAATGAGCAGTTCTTC.

This chain connects TRBV7-2 to TRBJ2-1, with D perhaps matching TRBD2 (5 bases). V lost 2 bases to trimming and J lost 5 bases, with 10 bases between them. The CDR3 length is 14 residues. Per the germline V gene, CDR1 is SGHTA and CDR2 is FQGNSA. DNA of the CDR3: TGTGCCAGCAGCTTATCCCACGGGAACAATGAGCAGTTCTTC. Protein: CASSLSHGNNEQFF.

This chain joins TRBV9 and TRBJ2-5; 8 positions agree with TRBD2. Germline V CDR1 and CDR2: SGDLS, YYNGEE. The V gene end was trimmed by 4 bases and the J gene end by 2 bases; junction bases not matched to a gene: 10. The CDR3 contains 16 residues. The CDR3 region is CASSPHGTSLQETQYF. The CDR3 nucleotides are TGTGCCAGCAGCCCCCACGGGACTAGTTTGCAAGAGACCCAGTACTTC.

This clonotype was found many times. The rearrangement uses TRBV27 and TRBJ1-2; TRBD1 matches at 8 bases. V was clipped by 3 bases and J by 3 bases; unmatched bases: 9. CDR3 length: 16 amino acids. The germline CDR1 and CDR2 sequences are MNHEY and SMNVEV (reference sequence). The CDR3, as DNA: TGTGCCAGCAGTTTGCGACAGGGGCAGAGTTACTATGGCTACACCTTC. Its protein product is CASSLRQGQSYYGYTF.

Comments on this clonotype: This could be a read error, since a much larger clone is one nucleotide away. This chain joins TRBV6-1 and TRBJ1-4; 7 bases are shared with TRBD1. CDR3 length: 15 residues. Per the germline V gene, CDR1 is MNHNS and CDR2 is SASEGT. DNA for the CDR3: TGTGCCAGCAGTGAAGGGCAGGGGGTGAATGAAAAACTGTCTTTT. Translating gives CASSEGQGVNEKLSF.

This clonotype turned up a few times. The chain recombines TRBV19 with TRBJ2-2, with D perhaps matching TRBD1 (6 bases). The length of the CDR3 is 16 residues. The V and J ends lost 5 bases and 0 bases respectively, with 13 bases between them. The germline V gene has CDR1 LNHDA and CDR2 SQIVND (reference sequence). CDR3 sequence (DNA): TGTGCCAGTAGTTCGGGGCAGGGGACGAACACCGGGGAGCTGTTTTTT. It yields the protein CASSSGQGTNTGELFF.

This clonotype appeared a few times. This chain connects TRBV5-1 to TRBJ2-7; TRBD2 matches at 8 bases. Trimming at V came to 2 bases and at J to 7 bases, leaving 8 bases not matched to a gene. Germline V lookup: CDR1 SGHRS, CDR2 YFSETQ. The CDR3 runs to 14 residues. CDR3: CASSLQREPKEQYF. In DNA form, the CDR3 reads TGCGCCAGCAGCTTACAGCGGGAGCCTAAAGAGCAGTACTTC.

A few counts support this clonotype. A much larger clone lies one base from this, so it may be a read error. The chain carries TRBV30 and TRBJ1-2, with D tentatively TRBD1 (5 bases). The V end lost 7 bases, the J end lost 8 bases, and 17 bases lay between the germline ends. CDR1 and CDR2 (germline): GTSNPN, SVGIG (reference sequence). This CDR3 comprises 12 residues. CDR3 region: CASLRDGGGYTF. The CDR3 coding sequence is TGTGCCTCACTCCGGGACGGGGGAGGCTACACCTTC.

The chain recombines TRBV28 with TRBJ2-7; D is undetermined. Trimming pared 3 bases from V and 2 bases from J, leaving 11 bases between. The CDR3 runs 14 residues. From germline, CDR1 is MDHEN and CDR2 SYDVKM. The CDR3: CASSFGSKPYEQYF. The CDR3 DNA reads as TGTGCCAGCAGTTTTGGATCAAAACCCTACGAGCAGTACTTC.

This clonotype was seen ten or more times. This chain links TRBV2 with TRBJ2-5; the match to TRBD2 covers 13 bases. V lost 6 bases to trimming and J lost 5 bases; unmatched junction nucleotides: 9. The germline V gene encodes CDR1 SNHLY and CDR2 FYNNEI. The CDR3 length is 16 residues. CDR3 coding DNA: TGTGCCAGCAGGGGTGGACTAGCGGGAGAATCCGAGACCCAGTACTTC. Translating it yields CASRGGLAGESETQYF.

The CDR3 DNA sequence: TGTGCCAGCAGTCACGGGCTATCCTACGAGCAGTACTTC. This gives the protein CASSHGLSYEQYF. The gene calls are TRBV6-2 or TRBV6-3 and TRBJ2-7, with D uncertain. Trimming removed 5 bases from V and 1 base from J, with 9 bases in between. The CDR3 has 13 residues. Per the germline V gene, CDR1 is MNHEY and CDR2 is SVGEGT.

In its sample, this clonotype was seen many times. V and J are TRBV28 and TRBJ1-2; D is possibly TRBD1 (5 bases). The CDR3 totals 13 residues. Trimming shortened V by 9 bases and J by 0 bases, and 11 bases separated the two germline ends. The germline V gene has CDR1 MDHEN and CDR2 SYDVKM. The chain's CDR3 is CASGGDSNYGYTF. CDR3 sequence (DNA): TGTGCCAGTGGGGGGGACTCTAACTATGGCTACACCTTC.

The genes are TRBV19 and TRBJ2-7, with D perhaps being TRBD1 or TRBD2 (6 bases each). Germline lookup yields CDR1 LNHDA and CDR2 SQIVND (reference sequence). V was cut by 2 bases and J by 2 bases, with 13 bases left in between. The CDR3 has 15 amino acids. Written as DNA, the CDR3 is TGTGCCAGTAGTATACGTGACAGGACTACCTACGAGCAGTACTTC. Translation gives CASSIRDRTTYEQYF.

The chain uses TRBV6-1 and TRBJ1-5, with unresolved D. V was cut by 6 bases and J by 7 bases, with 13 bases left in between. The length of the CDR3 is 13 residues. Looked up from germline, CDR1 is MNHNS and CDR2 is SASEGT. The chain's CDR3 is CASSSNIGQPQHF. The CDR3 DNA is TGTGCCAGCAGCTCGAATATAGGGCAGCCCCAGCATTTT.

The chain links TRBV6-1 to TRBJ1-5, with D possibly being TRBD1 (6 bases). The V end lost 8 bases, the J end lost 5 bases, and 13 bases lay between the germline ends. The length of the CDR3 is 13 residues. Germline assignment: CDR1 MNHNS and CDR2 SASEGT. Here the CDR3 reads CASCRDTYQPQHF. In DNA, the CDR3 is TGTGCCAGCTGCCGGGACACATATCAGCCCCAGCATTTT.

This clonotype was picked up many times. The chain combines TRBV30 with TRBJ2-5; maybe TRBD1 (6 bases). In germline, CDR1 is GTSNPN, CDR2 SVGIG (reference sequence). This CDR3 region has 13 residues. V lost 0 bases, J lost 5 bases, and 10 bases lay in between. CDR3 protein: CAWSVGGRETQYF. Here the CDR3 DNA reads TGTGCCTGGAGTGTAGGGGGTCGGGAGACCCAGTACTTC.

This clonotype came up a few times. V is TRBV29-1 and J is TRBJ2-4; D remains ambiguous. There are 15 residues in the CDR3. CDR1 and CDR2 (germline): SQVTM, ANQGSEA. V shed 0 bases and J shed 1 base, with 10 bases lying between them. The CDR3 coding sequence is TGCAGCGTTGAAGATCCAGGCGGTGCCAAAAACATTCAGTACTTC. Translated, it gives CSVEDPGGAKNIQYF.

This clonotype was observed at least ten times. The chain has TRBV28 and TRBJ2-2; D possibly uses TRBD1 or TRBD2 (5 bases each). V lost 5 bases, J lost 9 bases, and 10 bases lay in between. Germline CDR1 reads MDHEN; CDR2 reads SYDVKM. This CDR3 has 12 residues. The CDR3 region is CASSGTPRELFF. The DNA for the CDR3 is TGTGCCAGCAGTGGGACCCCCCGGGAGCTGTTTTTT.

V is TRBV19 and J is TRBJ2-1; no reliable D call. V was pared by 1 base and J by 7 bases, with 5 bases between. The CDR3 extends over 12 amino acids. Germline V gene lookup returns CDR1 LNHDA and CDR2 SQIVND (reference sequence). CDR3: CASSIGDNEQFF. The CDR3 DNA reads as TGTGCCAGTAGTATAGGGGATAATGAGCAGTTCTTC.

V is TRBV30 and J is TRBJ2-4, with D perhaps TRBD2 (7 bases). CDR1 and CDR2 (germline): GTSNPN, SVGIG (reference sequence). The CDR3 has 14 residues. V lost 0 bases and J lost 4, with 10 bases in between. The CDR3 spells CAWSVGGDKNIQYF. DNA of the CDR3: TGTGCCTGGAGTGTAGGGGGGGATAAAAACATTCAGTACTTC. Full variable domain (rest looked up from reference TRBV30 and TRBJ2-4): SQTIHQWPATLVQPVGSPLSLECTVEGTSNPNLYWYRQAAGRGLQLLFYSVGIGQISSEVPQNLSASRPQDRQFILSSKKLLLSDSGFYLCAWSVGGDKNIQYFGAGTRLSVL.

The CDR3, as DNA: TGCGCCAGCAGCCATAAACAGGGGAACGAGCAGTACTTC. It is translated as CASSHKQGNEQYF. The chain recombines TRBV4-3 with TRBJ2-7, with 7 bases matching TRBD1. The CDR3 length is 13 residues. CDR1 and CDR2 from the germline V gene are LGHNA and YSLEER. After removal of 3 bases from V and 5 bases from J, the junction contained 4 bases not matched to a gene.

This clonotype occurred many times. The chain joins TRBV6-1 to TRBJ1-2, with TRBD1 matching 8 bases. The V gene end was trimmed by 6 bases and the J gene end by 6 bases; junction bases not matched to a gene: 24. The CDR3 runs 19 residues. The V gene's germline CDR1 is MNHNS and CDR2 SASEGT. CDR3 DNA: TGTGCCAGCAGGCCGTGGACAGGGACGGACAGGGCGTCATTGCATGGCTACACCTTC. Amino acids: CASRPWTGTDRASLHGYTF.

V gene TRBV6-2 or TRBV6-3 combines with J gene TRBJ2-5; 11 nucleotides match TRBD2. The germline gives CDR1 MNHEY, CDR2 SVGEGT. The V segment lost 5 bases and the J segment 4 bases; nucleotides outside the gene matches: 3. This CDR3 is 14 amino acids long. As DNA, the CDR3 is TGTGCCAGCAGTATAGCGGGAGGGCTAGAGACCCAGTACTTC. The encoded protein is CASSIAGGLETQYF.